The T cell receptor (beta chain) under discussion was sequenced for a study of T cell changes during pregnancy in multiple sclerosis. Assay used: immunoSEQ multiplex PCR; TCRdb lists only in-frame clones, some missing. The data show more than 55,000 clones, 91% seen once. CDR1 and CDR2 from the germline V gene are MNHNS and SASEGT. Trimming shortened V by 5 bases and J by 6 bases, and 8 bases separated the two germline ends. The CDR3 totals 12 residues. The gene calls are TRBV6-1 and TRBJ1-5; D is unclear. This TCR was recovered from a female donor in good health, enrolled as a control in a pregnancy study. The sample in question was peripheral blood, obtained after pregnancy. The CDR3 protein is CASSSPVQPQHF. Written as DNA, the CDR3 is TGTGCCAGCAGTTCCCCGGTTCAGCCCCAGCATTTT.